This T cell receptor beta chain was observed in a study of blood T cell repertoires in COVID-19. At the level of the study: COVID-19 samples, acute and convalescent, were from the United States, Italy and Spain. In each case, the material was cDNA or gDNA derived from T cells, B-cell-depleted T cells, or PBMCs.

In the original analysis: Scientists estimated how many nucleated cells there were by amplifying reference gene primers. Clones were read by immunoSEQ multiplex PCR, and TCRdb kept only the in-frame ones, dropping some. V and J calls and clone size are those listed in that table; D and trimming were worked out from the DNA. The table records a few hundred thousand clones, about 86% of them present only once. CDR1 MDHEN and CDR2 SYDVKM come from the germline V gene. The CDR3 sequence is 13 residues long. V lost 10 bases to trimming and J lost 2 bases; unmatched junction nucleotides: 6. Material for sequencing was peripheral blood. This TCR was sampled from a man in his 60s who had recovered from COVID-19. The chain has TRBV28 and TRBJ1-2; 8 positions agree with TRBD1. The CDR3 loop is CATQGAGNYGYTF. The CDR3 DNA reads TGTGCCACCCAGGGGGCAGGGAACTATGGCTACACCTTC.